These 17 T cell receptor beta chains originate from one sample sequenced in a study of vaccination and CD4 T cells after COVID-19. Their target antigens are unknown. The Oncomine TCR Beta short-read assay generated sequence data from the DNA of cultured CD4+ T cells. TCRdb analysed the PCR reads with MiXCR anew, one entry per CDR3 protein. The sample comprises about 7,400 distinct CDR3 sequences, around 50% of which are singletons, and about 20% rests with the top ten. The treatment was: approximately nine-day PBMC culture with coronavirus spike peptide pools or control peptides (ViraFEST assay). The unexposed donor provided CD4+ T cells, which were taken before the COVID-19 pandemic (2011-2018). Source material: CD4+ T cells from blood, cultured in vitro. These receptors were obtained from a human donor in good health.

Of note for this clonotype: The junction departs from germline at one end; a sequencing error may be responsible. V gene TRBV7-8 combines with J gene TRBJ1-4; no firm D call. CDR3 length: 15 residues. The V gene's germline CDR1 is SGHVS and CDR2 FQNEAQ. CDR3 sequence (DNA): TGTGTCAGCAGCGCCTACGACTCAACTAATGAAAAACTGTTTTTT. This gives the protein CVSSAYDSTNEKLFF.

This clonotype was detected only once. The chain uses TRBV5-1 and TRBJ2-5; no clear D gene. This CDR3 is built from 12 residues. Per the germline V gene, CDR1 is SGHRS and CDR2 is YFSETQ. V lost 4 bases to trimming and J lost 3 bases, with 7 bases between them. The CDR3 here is CASSPSEETQYF. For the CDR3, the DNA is TGCGCCAGCAGCCCCTCAGAAGAGACCCAGTACTTC.

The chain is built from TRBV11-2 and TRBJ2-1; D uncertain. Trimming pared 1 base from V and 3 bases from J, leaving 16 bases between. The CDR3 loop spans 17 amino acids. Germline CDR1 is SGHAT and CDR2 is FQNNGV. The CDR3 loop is CASSLGSYWNFYNEQFF. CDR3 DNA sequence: TGTGCCAGCAGCTTAGGATCTTATTGGAACTTCTACAATGAGCAGTTCTTC.

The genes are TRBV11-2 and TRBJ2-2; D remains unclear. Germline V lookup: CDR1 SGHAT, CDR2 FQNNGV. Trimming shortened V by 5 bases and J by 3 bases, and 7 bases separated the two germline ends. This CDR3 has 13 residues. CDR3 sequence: CASSVSDTGELFF. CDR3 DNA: TGTGCCAGCAGCGTCTCCGACACCGGGGAGCTGTTTTTT.

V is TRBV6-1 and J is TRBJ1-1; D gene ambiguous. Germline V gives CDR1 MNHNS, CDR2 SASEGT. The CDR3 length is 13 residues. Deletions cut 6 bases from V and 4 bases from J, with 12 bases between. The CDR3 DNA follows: TGTGCCAGCAGCCTAGTCCCCCTCACTGAAGCTTTCTTT. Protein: CASSLVPLTEAFF.

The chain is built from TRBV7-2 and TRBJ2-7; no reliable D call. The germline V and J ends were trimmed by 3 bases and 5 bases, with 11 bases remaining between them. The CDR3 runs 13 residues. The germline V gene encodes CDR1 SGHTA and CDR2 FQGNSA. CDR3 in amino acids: CASSFSSLNEQYF. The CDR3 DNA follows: TGTGCCAGCAGCTTCTCATCTCTTAACGAGCAGTACTTC.

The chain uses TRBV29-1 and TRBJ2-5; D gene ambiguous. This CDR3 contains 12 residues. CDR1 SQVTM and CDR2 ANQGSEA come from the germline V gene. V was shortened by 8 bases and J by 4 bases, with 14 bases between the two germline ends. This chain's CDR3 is CSPTAPGETQYF. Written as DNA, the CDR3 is TGCAGCCCCACGGCCCCTGGAGAGACCCAGTACTTC.

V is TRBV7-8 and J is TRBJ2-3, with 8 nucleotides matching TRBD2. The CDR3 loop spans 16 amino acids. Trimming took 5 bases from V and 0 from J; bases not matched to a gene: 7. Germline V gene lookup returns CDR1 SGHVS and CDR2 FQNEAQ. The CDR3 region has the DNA TGTGCCAGCAGCCCTCTAGCGGGCCAGAGCACAGATACGCAGTATTTT. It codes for CASSPLAGQSTDTQYF.

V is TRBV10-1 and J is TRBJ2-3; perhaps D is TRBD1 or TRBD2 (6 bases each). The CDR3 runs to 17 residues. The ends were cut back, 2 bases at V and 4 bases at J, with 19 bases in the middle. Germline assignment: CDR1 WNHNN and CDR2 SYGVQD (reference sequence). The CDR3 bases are TGCGCCAGCAGTGAGGAGGGGGGAAAGGGGGTCCCAGATACGCAGTATTTT. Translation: CASSEEGGKGVPDTQYF.

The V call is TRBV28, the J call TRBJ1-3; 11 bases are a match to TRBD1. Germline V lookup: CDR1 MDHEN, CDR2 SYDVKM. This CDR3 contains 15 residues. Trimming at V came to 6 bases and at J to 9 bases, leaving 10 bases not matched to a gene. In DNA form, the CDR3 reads TGTGCCAGCAGCGAGCCCGGGACAGGGGGTGTCACCATATATTTT. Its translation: CASSEPGTGGVTIYF.

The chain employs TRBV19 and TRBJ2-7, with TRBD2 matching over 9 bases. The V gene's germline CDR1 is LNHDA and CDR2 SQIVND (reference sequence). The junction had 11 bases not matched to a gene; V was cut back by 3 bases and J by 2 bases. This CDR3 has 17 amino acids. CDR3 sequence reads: CASSMPTRAGGTYEQYF. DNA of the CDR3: TGTGCCAGTAGTATGCCCACCCGGGCGGGGGGGACCTACGAGCAGTACTTC.

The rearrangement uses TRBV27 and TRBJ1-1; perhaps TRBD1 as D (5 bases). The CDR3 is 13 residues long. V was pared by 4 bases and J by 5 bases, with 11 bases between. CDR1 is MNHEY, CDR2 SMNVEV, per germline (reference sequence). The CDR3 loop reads CASSSKWGTEAFF. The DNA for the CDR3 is TGTGCCAGCAGTTCGAAATGGGGGACTGAAGCTTTCTTT.

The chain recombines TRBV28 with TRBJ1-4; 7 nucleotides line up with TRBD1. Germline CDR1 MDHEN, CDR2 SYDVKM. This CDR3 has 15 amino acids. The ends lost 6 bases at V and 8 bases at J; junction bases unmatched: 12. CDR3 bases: TGTGCCAGCAGGTTTAGAGACAGGGAGTGGGAAAAACTGTTTTTT. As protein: CASRFRDREWEKLFF.

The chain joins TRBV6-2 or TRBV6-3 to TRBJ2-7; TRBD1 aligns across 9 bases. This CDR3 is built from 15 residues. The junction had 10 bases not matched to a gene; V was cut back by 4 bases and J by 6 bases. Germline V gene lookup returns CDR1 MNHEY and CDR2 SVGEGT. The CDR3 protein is CASSSSGTGSPEQYF. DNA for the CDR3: TGTGCCAGCAGTTCCTCCGGGACAGGGTCCCCCGAGCAGTACTTC.

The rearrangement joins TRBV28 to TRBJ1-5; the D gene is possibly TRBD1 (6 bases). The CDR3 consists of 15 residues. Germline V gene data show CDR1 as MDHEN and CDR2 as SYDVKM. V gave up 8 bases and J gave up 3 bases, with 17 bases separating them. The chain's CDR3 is CASLGAGAFNQPQHF. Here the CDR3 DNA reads TGTGCCAGCTTAGGGGCAGGGGCCTTCAATCAGCCCCAGCATTTT.

The CDR3 is CASSIIGAGSDTQYF. The CDR3 coding sequence is TGTGCCAGTAGTATAATCGGGGCGGGGTCAGATACGCAGTATTTT. The chain combines TRBV19 with TRBJ2-3, with D perhaps TRBD2 (6 bases). The V and J ends lost 2 bases and 4 bases respectively, with 13 bases between them. The length of the CDR3 is 15 residues. The V gene's germline CDR1 is LNHDA and CDR2 SQIVND (reference sequence).

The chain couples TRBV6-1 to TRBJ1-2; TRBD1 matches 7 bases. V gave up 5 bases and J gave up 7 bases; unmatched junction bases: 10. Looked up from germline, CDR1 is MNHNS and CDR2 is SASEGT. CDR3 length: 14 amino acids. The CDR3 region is CASSPRQGGSGYTF. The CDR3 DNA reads TGTGCCAGCAGTCCTCGACAGGGAGGGTCTGGCTACACCTTC.